The source of this T cell receptor beta chain is a study of T cell responses to AZD1222 COVID-19 vaccine. This CDR3 has 17 amino acids. Germline V CDR1 and CDR2: KGHSH, LQKENI. Trimming removed 3 bases from V and 0 bases from J, with 15 bases in between. The study, taken as a whole, reports: Regions left unmutated in variants are reportedly the target of nearly half of spike-specific TCRs.

Sequencing was performed with immunoSEQ multiplex PCR; in TCRdb, only in-frame clones are kept and a portion is missing. In the table there are about 110,000 clones, 94% of which are singletons. As for this clone: As yet, its antigen is unknown.

The clonotype was recovered from an adult who received the AZD1222 COVID-19 vaccine. The chain joins TRBV18 to TRBJ1-3; TRBD1 might be the D (6 bases). The source material was peripheral blood, sampled 28 days after the second AZD1222 dose. The CDR3 sequence: CASSPSGGRSSGNTIYF. The CDR3 DNA sequence: TGTGCCAGCTCACCCTCGGGGGGCCGTTCCTCTGGAAACACCATATATTTT.